This is a list of T cell receptor beta chains from one sample in a study of blood T cell repertoires in COVID-19. Produced via immunoSEQ multiplex PCR; TCRdb's table is partial and in-frame only. The table has around 130,000 clones, approximately 80% seen once. The sequencing input was peripheral blood. The receptors were sampled from a man aged 35 to 55 with active or convalescent COVID-19. Each CDR3 is given with its conserved first and last residue. D genes are given only for firm matches. Part of the rows lack a size; the others show once, few, many or a class for expanded clones.

j_gene | v_gene | abundance | d_gene | CDR3aa | CDR3nt
TRBJ2-5 | TRBV29-1 | once | . | CSVDPNQETQYF | TGCAGCGTTGATCCTAACCAAGAGACCCAGTACTTC
TRBJ2-2 | TRBV24-1 | few | TRBD1 | CATSEGDRDTGELFF | TGTGCCACCAGTGAGGGGGACAGGGACACCGGGGAGCTGTTTTTT
TRBJ2-6 | TRBV15 | . | . | CATSPDSLGLSGANVLTF | TGTGCCACCAGCCCTGACTCCCTGGGGCTCTCTGGGGCCAACGTCCTGACTTTC
TRBJ2-7 | TRBV28 | . | TRBD1 | CASGGQGKEQYF | TGTGCCAGCGGGGGACAGGGAAAGGAGCAGTACTTC
TRBJ2-5 | TRBV19 | . | . | CASHQVGGKETQYF | TGTGCCAGCCACCAAGTCGGCGGTAAGGAGACCCAGTACTTC
TRBJ1-1 | TRBV6-5 | . | . | CASREGPWSKGAFF | TGTGCCAGCAGGGAGGGGCCCTGGTCGAAGGGCGCTTTCTTT
TRBJ1-1 | TRBV5-1 | . | TRBD1 | CASSLGSSGTGGYTEAFF | TGCGCCAGCAGCTTGGGTTCGTCGGGGACAGGGGGGTACACTGAAGCTTTCTTT
TRBJ1-5 | TRBV6-5 | . | TRBD1 | CASKPQGRPDQPQHF | TGTGCCAGCAAACCACAGGGGAGGCCTGATCAGCCCCAGCATTTT
TRBJ2-7 | TRBV12-3/TRBV12-4 | . | TRBD1 | CASSLGQGTEQYF | TGTGCCAGCAGCCTGGGACAGGGGACAGAGCAGTACTTC
TRBJ2-7 | TRBV6-5 | . | TRBD2 | CASSLAAYSYEQYF | TGTGCCAGCAGCCTAGCGGCCTACTCCTACGAGCAGTACTTC
TRBJ2-6 | TRBV2 | . | . | CASDTAGANVLTF | TGTGCCAGCGACACAGCTGGGGCCAACGTCCTGACTTTC
TRBJ1-2 | TRBV6-5 | . | TRBD1 | CASSFAATGRYGYTF | TGTGCCAGCAGTTTCGCCGCGACAGGGCGGTATGGCTACACCTTC
TRBJ2-7 | TRBV18 | . | TRBD1 | CASSPSGQTSYEQYF | TGTGCCAGCTCACCCTCGGGACAGACCTCCTACGAGCAGTACTTC
TRBJ2-5 | TRBV7-9 | . | . | CASSPPAAETQYF | TGTGCCAGCAGCCCTCCGGCGGCGGAGACCCAGTACTTC
TRBJ2-5 | TRBV7-2 | . | . | CASSPGQLQETQYF | TGTGCCAGCAGCCCTGGACAGCTACAAGAGACCCAGTACTTC
TRBJ1-2 | TRBV4-3 | . | TRBD1 | CASSQGEGAYGYTF | TGCGCCAGCAGCCAAGGAGAGGGGGCCTATGGCTACACCTTC
TRBJ1-1 | TRBV7-3 | once | . | CASSDGASTEAFF | TGTGCCAGCAGCGATGGGGCATCCACTGAAGCTTTCTTT